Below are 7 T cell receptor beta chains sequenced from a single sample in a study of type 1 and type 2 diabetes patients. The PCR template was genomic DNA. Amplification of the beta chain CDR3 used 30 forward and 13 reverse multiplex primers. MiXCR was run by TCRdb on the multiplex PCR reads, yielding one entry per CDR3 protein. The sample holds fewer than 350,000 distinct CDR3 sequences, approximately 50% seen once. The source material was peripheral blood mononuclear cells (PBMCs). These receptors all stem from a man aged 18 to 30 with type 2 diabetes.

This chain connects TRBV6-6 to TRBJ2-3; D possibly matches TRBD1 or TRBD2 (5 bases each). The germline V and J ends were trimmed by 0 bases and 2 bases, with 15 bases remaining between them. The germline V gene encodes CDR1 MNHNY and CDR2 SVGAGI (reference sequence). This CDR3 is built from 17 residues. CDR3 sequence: CASSYSRDPWDTDTQYF. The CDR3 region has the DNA TGTGCCAGCAGTTACTCGAGGGACCCGTGGGACACAGATACGCAGTATTTT.

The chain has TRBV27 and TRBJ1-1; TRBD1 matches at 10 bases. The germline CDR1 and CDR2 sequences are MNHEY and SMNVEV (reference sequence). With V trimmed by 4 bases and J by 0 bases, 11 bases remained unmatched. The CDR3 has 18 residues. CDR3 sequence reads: CASSSPARQGAMNTEAFF. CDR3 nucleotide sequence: TGTGCCAGCAGTTCACCCGCGAGACAGGGGGCCATGAACACTGAAGCTTTCTTT.

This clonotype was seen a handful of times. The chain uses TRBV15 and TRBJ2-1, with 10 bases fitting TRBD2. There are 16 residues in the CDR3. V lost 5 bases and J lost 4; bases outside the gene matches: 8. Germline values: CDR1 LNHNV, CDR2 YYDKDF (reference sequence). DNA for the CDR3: TGTGCCACCAGCCGCCCTAGCGGGAGTTCTTACAATGAGCAGTTCTTC. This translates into CATSRPSGSSYNEQFF.

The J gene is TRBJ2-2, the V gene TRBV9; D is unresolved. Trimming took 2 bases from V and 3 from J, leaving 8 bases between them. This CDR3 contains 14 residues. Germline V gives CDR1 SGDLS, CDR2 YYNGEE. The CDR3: CASSVNGDTGELFF. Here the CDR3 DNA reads TGTGCCAGCAGCGTTAACGGTGACACCGGGGAGCTGTTTTTT.

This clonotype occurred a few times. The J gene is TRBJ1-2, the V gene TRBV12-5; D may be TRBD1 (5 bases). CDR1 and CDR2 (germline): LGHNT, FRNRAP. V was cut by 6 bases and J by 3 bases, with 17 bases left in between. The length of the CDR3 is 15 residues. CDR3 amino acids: CASGHYGGRDYGYTF. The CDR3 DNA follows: TGTGCTAGTGGACATTACGGGGGACGCGACTATGGCTACACCTTC.

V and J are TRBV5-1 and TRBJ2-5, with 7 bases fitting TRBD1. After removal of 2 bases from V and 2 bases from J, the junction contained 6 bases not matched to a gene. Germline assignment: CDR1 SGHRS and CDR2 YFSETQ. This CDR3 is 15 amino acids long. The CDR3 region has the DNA TGCGCCAGCAGCTTAGGGGACAGAGGGCAAGAGACCCAGTACTTC. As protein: CASSLGDRGQETQYF.

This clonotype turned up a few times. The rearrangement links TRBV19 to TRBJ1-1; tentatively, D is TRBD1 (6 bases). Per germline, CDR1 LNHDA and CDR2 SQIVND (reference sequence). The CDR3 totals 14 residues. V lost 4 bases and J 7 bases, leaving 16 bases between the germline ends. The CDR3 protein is CASSTLDWTVEAFF. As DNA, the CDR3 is TGTGCCAGTAGTACCTTAGATTGGACAGTTGAAGCTTTCTTT.